This entry describes one T cell receptor (beta chain). Only in-frame clones appear in the TCRdb table, and some are missing; sequencing was by immunoSEQ multiplex PCR. This table has under 100,000 clones, 89% appearing once. The data are from a study of T cell responses to AZD1222 COVID-19 vaccine. The sample was peripheral blood, taken 28 days after the second AZD1222 dose. This TCR came from an adult who received the AZD1222 COVID-19 vaccine.

CDR3 coding DNA: TGTGCCAGCAGGCTACTGCGACAGGGGAATGGCTACACCTTC. Its protein product is CASRLLRQGNGYTF. The genes are TRBV2 and TRBJ1-2; 8 bases align to TRBD1. Germline V gene sequence: CDR1 SNHLY, CDR2 FYNNEI. J lost 6 bases, V lost 6 bases, and 9 bases had no gene match. The CDR3 runs 14 residues.